This TCR beta chain appears in the sequencing data of a study of CD8+ T cells in alopecia areata. Notes on the study in general: Significant decreases in scalp clonality and expanded CD8+ clones followed tofacitinib treatment.

On this clone: Antigen specificity is unknown. The junction shows a germline mismatch at one end, possibly a read error.

Sample treatment: oral pan-JAK inhibitor, 5-10 mg twice daily. PBMCs yielded sorted CD4+ and CD8+ T cells. In germline, CDR1 is SGHAT, CDR2 FQNNGV. The CDR3 has 13 amino acids. Extraction of RNA preceded its reverse transcription into cDNA, which served as the sequencing template. The repertoire was sequenced with immunoSEQ multiplex PCR; TCRdb's copy has only in-frame clones and lacks some. The sample lists 150,000 to 200,000 clones; about 61% were seen once. This chain connects TRBV11-2 to TRBJ2-6; D might be TRBD1 (6 bases). This receptor was taken from a human donor with alopecia areata. The source material was CD4+ T cells sorted from blood, sampled at approximately week 55, from a patient treated with tofacitinib. The DNA for the CDR3 is TGTGCCAGCAGCCCTCCAGGGGCGAACGTCCTGACTTTC. Translation gives CASSPPGANVLTF.